This T cell receptor beta chain was observed in a study of T cells in women clearing cervical HPV infection. The table came from immunoSEQ multiplex PCR; TCRdb's copy has only in-frame clones and leaves some out. This sample's clone table lists about 46,000 clones. To note about this clone: Coverage ceases 3 residues before the CDR3 finishes, and the germline J gene fills in the end.

The CDR3 covers 15 residues. The germline gives CDR1 MRHNA, CDR2 SNTAGT. V gave up 7 bases and J gave up 8 bases, with 21 bases separating them. Input material: blood buffy coat. The J gene is TRBJ2-1, the V gene TRBV6-4, with D possibly being TRBD2 (6 bases). The receptor was derived from a woman between 18 and 69 years old with a cervical HPV16 infection that either progressed to CIN3+ or cleared (not recorded which). The sequenced CDR3 bases are TGTGCCAGCAATTTCGCGGGGTGGGTCCGGGATGAG. This gives the protein CASNFAGWVRDE. The entire CDR3 sequence reads CASNFAGWVRDEQFF.